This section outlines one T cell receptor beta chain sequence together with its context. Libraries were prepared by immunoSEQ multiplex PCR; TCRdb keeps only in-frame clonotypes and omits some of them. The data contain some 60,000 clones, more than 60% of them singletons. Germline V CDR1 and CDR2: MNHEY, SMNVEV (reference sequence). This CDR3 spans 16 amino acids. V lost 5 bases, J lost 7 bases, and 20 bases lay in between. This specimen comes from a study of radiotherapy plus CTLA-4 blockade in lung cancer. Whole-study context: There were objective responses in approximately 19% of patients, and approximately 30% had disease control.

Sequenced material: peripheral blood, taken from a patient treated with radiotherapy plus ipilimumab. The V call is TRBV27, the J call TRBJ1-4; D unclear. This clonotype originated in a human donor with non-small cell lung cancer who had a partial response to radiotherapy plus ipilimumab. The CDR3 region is CASSPFAPGEGEKLFF. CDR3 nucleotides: TGTGCCAGCAGTCCGTTCGCCCCCGGAGAAGGTGAAAAACTGTTTTTT.